These T cell receptor beta chains were read from a single sample in a study of blood T cell repertoires in COVID-19. The method was immunoSEQ multiplex PCR; TCRdb's version includes in-frame clones alone and lacks a portion of them. The table records under 50,000 clones, 80% to 90% of them present only once. Material: peripheral blood. The receptors come from a man aged 40-50 years with acute or convalescent COVID-19. The CDR3 runs from the conserved cysteine through the conserved F or W. The D gene is left open where the match is weak. Clone size, where shown, is once, few, many, or a class for clones that have expanded.

cdr3_length: 15
v_call: TRBV5-1
clone_size: once
d_call: .
j_call: TRBJ1-4
cdr3_nt: TGCGCCAGCAGCTTGATGGGGGGGACTAATGAAAAACTGTTTTTT
cdr3_aa: CASSLMGGTNEKLFF

cdr3_length: 13
v_call: TRBV6-2/TRBV6-3
clone_size: .
d_call: TRBD1
j_call: TRBJ2-1
cdr3_nt: TGTGCCAGCAGCCGGGACAGGGTTTCCGAGCAGTTCTTC
cdr3_aa: CASSRDRVSEQFF

cdr3_length: 15
v_call: TRBV12-2
clone_size: .
d_call: .
j_call: TRBJ1-1
cdr3_nt: TGTGCAAGTCGCTTGGCGGAGAGGTCGAACACTGAAGCTTTCTTT
cdr3_aa: CASRLAERSNTEAFF

cdr3_length: 16
v_call: TRBV6-6
clone_size: few
d_call: TRBD2
j_call: TRBJ2-5
cdr3_nt: TGTGCCAGCAGTAGGGCCGGGACTAGCGGCGAAGAGACCCAGTACTTC
cdr3_aa: CASSRAGTSGEETQYF

cdr3_length: 17
v_call: TRBV11-2
clone_size: .
d_call: .
j_call: TRBJ2-4
cdr3_nt: TGTGCCAGCAGCTTAGATATTAGGACAGTGGGCAAAAACATTCAGTACTTC
cdr3_aa: CASSLDIRTVGKNIQYF

cdr3_length: 14
v_call: TRBV3-1/TRBV3-2
clone_size: .
d_call: .
j_call: TRBJ2-1
cdr3_nt: TGTGCCAGCAGCCGACTCCCCAGGGTCAATGAGCAGTTCTTC
cdr3_aa: CASSRLPRVNEQFF

cdr3_length: 12
v_call: TRBV25-1
clone_size: .
d_call: TRBD1
j_call: TRBJ2-1
cdr3_nt: TGTGCCAGCAGGGACAGGGGATCCGAGCAGTTCTTC
cdr3_aa: CASRDRGSEQFF

cdr3_length: 13
v_call: TRBV7-9
clone_size: .
d_call: .
j_call: TRBJ2-6
cdr3_nt: TGTGCCAGCAGCCTCCGTCAGGGGAACGTCCTGACTTTC
cdr3_aa: CASSLRQGNVLTF

cdr3_length: 14
v_call: TRBV19
clone_size: once
d_call: TRBD1
j_call: TRBJ1-2
cdr3_nt: TGTGCCACCAGGACAGGGTCGTATAGATATGGCTACACCTTC
cdr3_aa: CATRTGSYRYGYTF

cdr3_length: 12
v_call: TRBV30
clone_size: .
d_call: .
j_call: TRBJ1-1
cdr3_nt: TGTGCCTGGAGTTATTCGAACACTGAAGCTTTCTTT
cdr3_aa: CAWSYSNTEAFF

cdr3_length: 15
v_call: TRBV4-3
clone_size: .
d_call: .
j_call: TRBJ1-6
cdr3_nt: TGCGCCAGCAGCCAAGATGGGCGGGGGGAACGACCCCTCCACTTT
cdr3_aa: CASSQDGRGERPLHF

cdr3_length: 19
v_call: TRBV9
clone_size: few
d_call: .
j_call: TRBJ2-3
cdr3_nt: TGTGCCAGCAGCGTAGGTTGGGGGCTGTTCGGGGCCCCCACAGATACGCAGTATTTT
cdr3_aa: CASSVGWGLFGAPTDTQYF

cdr3_length: 15
v_call: TRBV24-1
clone_size: .
d_call: TRBD1
j_call: TRBJ1-2
cdr3_nt: TGTGCCACCAGTGACCGGGACAGGGGGCGCGGGGGCTACACCTTC
cdr3_aa: CATSDRDRGRGGYTF

cdr3_length: 17
v_call: TRBV7-7
clone_size: .
d_call: TRBD2
j_call: TRBJ2-5
cdr3_nt: TGTGCCAGCAGCTCGGGACTAGCGGGGGGTTTAGGGGAGACCCAGTACTTC
cdr3_aa: CASSSGLAGGLGETQYF

cdr3_length: 12
v_call: TRBV9
clone_size: few
d_call: .
j_call: TRBJ2-5
cdr3_nt: TGTGCCAGCGGGGGGTCGGGGGAGACCCAGTACTTC
cdr3_aa: CASGGSGETQYF

cdr3_length: 13
v_call: TRBV7-2
clone_size: .
d_call: .
j_call: TRBJ2-3
cdr3_nt: TGTGCCAGCAGCTTAGGGTGGGCGGGTACGCAGTATTTT
cdr3_aa: CASSLGWAGTQYF

cdr3_length: 15
v_call: TRBV19
clone_size: .
d_call: TRBD1
j_call: TRBJ1-2
cdr3_nt: TGTGCCAGTACCCCCGGACTAGGACAGGGGAAGGGCTACACCTTC
cdr3_aa: CASTPGLGQGKGYTF

cdr3_length: 14
v_call: TRBV6-5
clone_size: .
d_call: TRBD2
j_call: TRBJ2-7
cdr3_nt: TGTGCCAGCAGTTACGGTTTCGGGGGGGGCGAGCAGTACTTC
cdr3_aa: CASSYGFGGGEQYF

cdr3_length: 15
v_call: TRBV5-1
clone_size: .
d_call: TRBD1
j_call: TRBJ1-1
cdr3_nt: TGCGCCAGCAGCCCGAGACAGGGCCCGAACACTGAAGCTTTCTTT
cdr3_aa: CASSPRQGPNTEAFF

cdr3_length: 15
v_call: TRBV5-5
clone_size: many
d_call: TRBD1
j_call: TRBJ2-5
cdr3_nt: TGTGCCAGCAGCTTGCCCGGGACAGGAGCAGAGACCCAGTACTTC
cdr3_aa: CASSLPGTGAETQYF

cdr3_length: 15
v_call: TRBV30
clone_size: .
d_call: .
j_call: TRBJ1-1
cdr3_nt: TGTGCCTGGAGCCGGGACGGGACATCGAACACTGAAGCTTTCTTT
cdr3_aa: CAWSRDGTSNTEAFF

cdr3_length: 16
v_call: TRBV7-9
clone_size: few
d_call: TRBD1
j_call: TRBJ1-5
cdr3_nt: TGTGCCAGCAGCTTAACCGGGACAGTTAGCAATCAGCCCCAGCATTTT
cdr3_aa: CASSLTGTVSNQPQHF

cdr3_length: 13
v_call: TRBV7-9
clone_size: .
d_call: TRBD1
j_call: TRBJ1-2
cdr3_nt: TGTGCCAGCAGTCTAGACAGGGGAGATGGCTACACCTTC
cdr3_aa: CASSLDRGDGYTF

cdr3_length: 14
v_call: TRBV2
clone_size: .
d_call: .
j_call: TRBJ2-2
cdr3_nt: TGTGCCAGCAGTGTGTTACAGAACACCGGGGAGCTGTTTTTT
cdr3_aa: CASSVLQNTGELFF

cdr3_length: 14
v_call: TRBV7-8
clone_size: .
d_call: TRBD1
j_call: TRBJ1-5
cdr3_nt: TGTGCCAGCAGCCCCGACAGGGGCGGGAAGCCCCAGCATTTT
cdr3_aa: CASSPDRGGKPQHF

cdr3_length: 16
v_call: TRBV24-1
clone_size: .
d_call: .
j_call: TRBJ1-5
cdr3_nt: TGTGCCACCAGTGATTTCAGGGCAGGGGAAGATCAGCCCCAGCATTTT
cdr3_aa: CATSDFRAGEDQPQHF

cdr3_length: 16
v_call: TRBV28
clone_size: once
d_call: TRBD2
j_call: TRBJ2-2
cdr3_nt: TGTGCCAGCAGCCCGAGGACTAGCCTGAACACCGGGGAGCTGTTTTTT
cdr3_aa: CASSPRTSLNTGELFF

cdr3_length: 17
v_call: TRBV10-3
clone_size: .
d_call: TRBD2
j_call: TRBJ2-5
cdr3_nt: TGTGCCATCAGTGAGGGTAATTGGCGGGGGGCCAGAGAGACCCAGTACTTC
cdr3_aa: CAISEGNWRGARETQYF

cdr3_length: 15
v_call: TRBV9
clone_size: once
d_call: .
j_call: TRBJ2-7
cdr3_nt: TGTGCCAGCAGCGTAGCTTCTACAACAGGTCATAGGCAGTACTTC
cdr3_aa: CASSVASTTGHRQYF

cdr3_length: 13
v_call: TRBV5-1
clone_size: .
d_call: .
j_call: TRBJ1-1
cdr3_nt: TGCGCCAGCAGCCCTGAAGAGGGCACCGTTGGTTTCTTT
cdr3_aa: CASSPEEGTVGFF

cdr3_length: 15
v_call: TRBV5-6
clone_size: .
d_call: TRBD1
j_call: TRBJ1-2
cdr3_nt: TGTGCCAGCAGCGTGGGACAGGGGTGGTACTATGGCTACACCTTC
cdr3_aa: CASSVGQGWYYGYTF

cdr3_length: 13
v_call: TRBV30
clone_size: .
d_call: .
j_call: TRBJ2-3
cdr3_nt: TGTGCCTGGTTAGCGGATTTCACAGATACGCAGTATTTT
cdr3_aa: CAWLADFTDTQYF

cdr3_length: 15
v_call: TRBV5-6
clone_size: .
d_call: TRBD2
j_call: TRBJ2-7
cdr3_nt: TGTGCCAGCAACACTATAGCGGGGTACTCCTACGAGCAGTACTTC
cdr3_aa: CASNTIAGYSYEQYF

cdr3_length: 16
v_call: TRBV18
clone_size: .
d_call: TRBD1
j_call: TRBJ2-5
cdr3_nt: TGTGCCAGCTCCCAGACCAGGACAGGTGTCGGAGAGACCCAGTACTTC
cdr3_aa: CASSQTRTGVGETQYF

cdr3_length: 14
v_call: TRBV9
clone_size: once
d_call: .
j_call: TRBJ2-3
cdr3_nt: TGTGCCAGCAGCGTAGGAGATCCGGGGGATACGCAGTATTTT
cdr3_aa: CASSVGDPGDTQYF

cdr3_length: 12
v_call: TRBV30
clone_size: .
d_call: .
j_call: TRBJ1-1
cdr3_nt: TGTGCCTGGAGTGGAACAGACACTGAAGCTTTCTTT
cdr3_aa: CAWSGTDTEAFF

cdr3_length: 12
v_call: TRBV29-1
clone_size: .
d_call: .
j_call: TRBJ1-1
cdr3_nt: TGCAGCGTTTCTAGGAGGAACACTGAAGCTTTCTTT
cdr3_aa: CSVSRRNTEAFF

cdr3_length: 14
v_call: TRBV15
clone_size: .
d_call: .
j_call: TRBJ2-2
cdr3_nt: TGTGCCACCAGCAGAACTCAGGACACCGGGGAGCTGTTTTTT
cdr3_aa: CATSRTQDTGELFF